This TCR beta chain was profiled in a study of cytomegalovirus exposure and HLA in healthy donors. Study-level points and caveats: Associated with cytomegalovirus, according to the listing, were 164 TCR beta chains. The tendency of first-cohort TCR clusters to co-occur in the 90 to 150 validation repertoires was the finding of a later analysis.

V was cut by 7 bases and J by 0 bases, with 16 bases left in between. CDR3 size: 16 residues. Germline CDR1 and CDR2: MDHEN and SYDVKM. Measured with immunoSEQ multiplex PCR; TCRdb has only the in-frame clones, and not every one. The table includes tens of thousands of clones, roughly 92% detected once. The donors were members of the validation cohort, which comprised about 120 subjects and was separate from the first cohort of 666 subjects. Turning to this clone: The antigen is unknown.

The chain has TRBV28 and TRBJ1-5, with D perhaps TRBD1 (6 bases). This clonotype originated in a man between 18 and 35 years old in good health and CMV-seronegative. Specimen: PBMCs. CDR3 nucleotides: TGTGCCAGCACTCAATACGGGACATATAGCAATCAGCCCCAGCATTTT. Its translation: CASTQYGTYSNQPQHF. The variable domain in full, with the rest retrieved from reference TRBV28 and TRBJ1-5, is DVKVTQSSRYLVKRTGEKVFLECVQDMDHENMFWYRQDPGLGLRLIYFSYDVKMKEKGDIPEGYSVSREKKERFSLILESASTNQTSMYLCASTQYGTYSNQPQHFGDGTRLSIL.